The next 12 T cell receptor beta chains were all read from a single sample in a study of cytomegalovirus exposure and HLA in healthy donors. PCR primers comprised 60 Vbeta and 13 Jbeta primers. Generated by immunoSEQ multiplex PCR, the TCRdb table keeps only in-frame clones and is missing some. The sample shows about 260,000 clones, approximately 85% of them seen only once. Sequences were obtained from PBMCs. The receptors stem from a woman aged 40 to 49 in good health and CMV-seropositive.

This clone has just a few counts. The rearrangement joins TRBV20-1 to TRBJ1-4; D ambiguous. V was pared by 8 bases and J by 6 bases, with 10 bases between. Germline V lookup: CDR1 DFQATT, CDR2 SNEGSKA (reference sequence). This CDR3 comprises 11 residues. CDR3 in amino acids: CSPKIDEKLFF. The CDR3 region has the DNA TGCAGTCCAAAGATAGATGAAAAACTGTTTTTT.

The chain couples TRBV7-8 to TRBJ2-7; 7 positions agree with TRBD2. The CDR3 has 15 residues. V shed 5 bases, J shed 1 base, and the junction held 8 bases outside the gene matches. Germline V lookup: CDR1 SGHVS, CDR2 FQNEAQ. Here the CDR3 reads CASSRTPGLSYEQYF. DNA for the CDR3: TGTGCCAGCAGCCGTACACCGGGACTATCCTACGAGCAGTACTTC.

The V and J genes are TRBV7-9 and TRBJ1-2; D unclear. The length of the CDR3 is 16 residues. The V end lost 2 bases, the J end lost 3 bases, and 16 bases lay between the germline ends. CDR1 and CDR2 from the germline V gene are SEHNR and FQNEAQ (reference sequence). The CDR3 DNA reads as TGTGCCAGCAGCTTACCCGAGCTCACGCGGGACTATGGCTACACCTTC. This encodes CASSLPELTRDYGYTF.

This chain joins TRBV5-4 and TRBJ2-1; 10 nucleotides align to TRBD2. With V trimmed by 5 bases and J by 3 bases, 8 bases remained unmatched. The germline gives CDR1 SGHNT, CDR2 YYREEE (reference sequence). This CDR3 region has 16 residues. The CDR3 region has the DNA TGTGCCAGCAGTCCCGGACTAGCGGAACGCTACAATGAGCAGTTCTTC. This encodes CASSPGLAERYNEQFF.

The genes are TRBV27 and TRBJ2-3, with 7 nucleotides matching TRBD2. J was trimmed by 8 bases and V by 6 bases; bases with no gene match: 14. Germline lookup yields CDR1 MNHEY and CDR2 SMNVEV (reference sequence). This CDR3 region has 15 residues. The chain's CDR3 is CASSREYGEGGTQYF. The CDR3 DNA reads as TGTGCCAGCAGCAGGGAATATGGGGAGGGAGGTACGCAGTATTTT.

The chain employs TRBV13 and TRBJ2-1; D may be TRBD2 (5 bases). The V gene lost 1 base and the J gene lost 10 bases, with 11 bases spanning the gap. The CDR3 sequence is 13 residues long. Germline loops: CDR1 PRHDT, CDR2 FYEKMQ (reference sequence). The CDR3 DNA follows: TGTGCCAGCAGCTTAGAAGGGAGCAGCGAGCAGTTCTTC. This translates into CASSLEGSSEQFF.

This clone was seen only once. The genes are TRBV6-6 and TRBJ2-7; the D gene is possibly TRBD1 (6 bases). The CDR3 covers 16 residues. V shed 5 bases and J shed 5 bases, with 22 bases lying between them. The V gene's germline CDR1 is MNHNY and CDR2 SVGAGI (reference sequence). CDR3 residues: CASSLQGGLAGDEQYF. CDR3 sequence (DNA): TGTGCCAGCAGTCTACAGGGTGGCCTAGCTGGAGACGAGCAGTACTTC.

The chain employs TRBV4-2 and TRBJ1-6; no firm D call. The CDR3 spans 15 residues. In germline, CDR1 is LGHNA, CDR2 YNFKEQ. Trimming stripped 1 base from V and 8 bases from J, with 12 bases between. The CDR3 DNA is TGTGCCAGCAGCCAAGTAAACGAGAACGATTCACCCCTCCACTTT. This codes for CASSQVNENDSPLHF.

In its sample, this clone was seen once. This rearrangement joins TRBV2 to TRBJ2-1; 10 bases agree with TRBD2. Germline CDR1 reads SNHLY; CDR2 reads FYNNEI. Germline trimming cut 9 bases from V and 7 bases from J; bases unmatched to any gene: 12. The CDR3 covers 15 residues. DNA of the CDR3: TGTGCCAGTCCTTCCTCTAGCGGGAGTGTAAATGAGCAGTTCTTC. This codes for CASPSSSGSVNEQFF.

V is TRBV6-5 and J is TRBJ1-2; 7 bases fit TRBD1. J lost 5 bases, V lost 6 bases, and 6 bases had no gene match. CDR3 length: 13 amino acids. Germline assignment: CDR1 MNHEY and CDR2 SVGAGI. The chain's CDR3 is CASSLGQAYGYTF. CDR3 nucleotides: TGTGCCAGCAGCCTCGGACAGGCATATGGCTACACCTTC.

V usage is TRBV9 and J usage is TRBJ2-3; the match to TRBD2 covers 11 bases. After removal of 0 bases from V and 0 bases from J, the junction contained 9 bases not matched to a gene. This CDR3 has 19 residues. In germline, CDR1 is SGDLS, CDR2 YYNGEE. CDR3 sequence: CASSVAGLGLAVSTDTQYF. In DNA form, the CDR3 reads TGTGCCAGCAGCGTAGCGGGGCTGGGACTAGCGGTTAGCACAGATACGCAGTATTTT.

The rearrangement joins TRBV7-2 to TRBJ1-3; TRBD1 agrees at 7 bases. J lost 7 bases, V lost 5 bases, and 2 bases had no gene match. This CDR3 region has 12 residues. Germline assignment: CDR1 SGHTA and CDR2 FQGNSA. The CDR3 spells CASSLRGNTIYF. The CDR3 DNA follows: TGTGCCAGCAGCCTCAGGGGGAACACCATATATTTT.